These 25 T cell receptor beta chains originate from one sample sequenced in a study of blood T cells in healthy people across ages. Then a second PCR, running roughly 7 to 11 cycles, was carried out with a sample-barcoded 5' primer and a J-beta primer mix. One entry per CDR3 protein results from TCRdb running MiXCR on the 5' RACE reads. The profile shows about 1.5 million distinct CDR3 sequences, about 45% of them singletons. The specimen sequenced was blood. The receptor set was obtained from a woman aged 18-30 years in good health.

In regard to this clonotype: Sequence at one end of the junction differs from germline and may be a read error. The rearrangement links TRBV7-2 to TRBJ1-1, with D possibly TRBD1 on 5 matching bases. This CDR3 is built from 13 residues. Per the germline V gene, CDR1 is SGHTA and CDR2 is FQGNSA. The CDR3 protein is CASSLERGDEAFF. The CDR3 DNA sequence: TGTGCCAGCAGTTTAGAGAGGGGCGATGAAGCTTTCTTT.

This sequence joins TRBV2 and TRBJ2-2; 8 bases match TRBD1. Per the germline V gene, CDR1 is SNHLY and CDR2 is FYNNEI. Trimming took 2 bases from V and 6 from J; bases not matched to a gene: 2. The CDR3 totals 14 residues. CDR3 nucleotides: TGTGCCAGCAGTGAACAGGGGGCTTCCGGGGAGCTGTTTTTT. It codes for CASSEQGASGELFF.

The chain joins TRBV10-2 to TRBJ2-7; TRBD2 aligns across 9 bases. The junction had 11 bases not matched to a gene; V was cut back by 7 bases and J by 7 bases. This CDR3 has 14 residues. Germline CDR1 is WSHSY and CDR2 is SAAADI. The CDR3 sequence: CASNVAGTSYEQYF. The DNA for the CDR3 is TGCGCCAGCAACGTAGCCGGGACTAGCTATGAGCAGTACTTC.

The chain combines TRBV25-1 with TRBJ2-3, with D possibly TRBD2 on 5 matching bases. V gave up 5 bases and J gave up 1 base, with 13 bases separating them. CDR3 length: 15 residues. CDR1 and CDR2 from the germline V gene are MGHDK and SYGVNS. The CDR3 reads CASSSSRLGTDTQYF. DNA of the CDR3: TGTGCCAGCAGTTCTAGCCGCCTAGGCACAGATACGCAGTATTTT.

This clonotype was seen more than once but under ten times. One junction end does not reproduce the germline sequence, and a read error may be involved. This rearrangement joins TRBV20-1 to TRBJ1-4; D gene uncertain. The CDR3 is made up of 13 amino acids. Germline assignment: CDR1 DFQATT and CDR2 SNEGSKA (reference sequence). DNA of the CDR3: TGCAGCGCTAGACCCTATGTTAGGGAAAAACTGTTTTTT. Translation: CSARPYVREKLFF.

In its sample, this clonotype was seen a few times. The chain combines TRBV10-3 with TRBJ2-7; TRBD1 matches at 7 bases. Trimming at V came to 7 bases and at J to 2 bases, leaving 8 bases not matched to a gene. Germline lookup yields CDR1 ENHRY and CDR2 SYGVKD. The CDR3 contains 14 residues. The CDR3 DNA sequence: TGTGCCATCAATCCGGACAGGCGGCCCTACGAGCAGTACTTC. As protein: CAINPDRRPYEQYF.

This sequence joins TRBV6-2 or TRBV6-3 and TRBJ2-1, with D perhaps TRBD1 (6 bases). This CDR3 has 13 amino acids. CDR1 is MNHEY, CDR2 SVGEGT, per germline. V dropped 7 bases and J dropped 7 bases, with 14 bases sitting between them. For the CDR3, the DNA is TGTGCCAGCAATCGAGGCAGGGGTAATGAGCAGTTCTTC. This gives the protein CASNRGRGNEQFF.

The rearrangement joins TRBV20-1 to TRBJ1-5, with D possibly matching TRBD1 (6 bases). Germline V gives CDR1 DFQATT, CDR2 SNEGSKA (reference sequence). V was trimmed by 4 bases and J by 3 bases, leaving 19 bases between them. The CDR3 is made up of 16 amino acids. The CDR3 region is CSANGITGHPNQPQHF. CDR3 bases: TGCAGTGCTAACGGAATTACAGGGCATCCCAATCAGCCCCAGCATTTT.

This clonotype was observed a few times. This chain joins TRBV15 and TRBJ2-2; D uncertain. CDR3 length equals 14 residues. Between the trimmed V and J ends, which lost 0 bases and 6 bases, there was a span of 8 bases. Germline CDR1 and CDR2: LNHNV and YYDKDF (reference sequence). This CDR3 reads CATSRDRSAGELFF. The DNA for the CDR3 is TGTGCCACCAGCAGAGATCGGAGCGCCGGGGAGCTGTTTTTT.

This clonotype was found many times. V is TRBV4-3 and J is TRBJ2-3; 8 bases agree with TRBD2. The V segment lost 0 bases and the J segment 1 base; nucleotides outside the gene matches: 0. The CDR3 runs to 15 residues. CDR1 LGHNA and CDR2 YSLEER come from the germline V gene. The DNA of the CDR3 is TGCGCCAGCAGCCAAGAACTAGCGGGCACAGATACGCAGTATTTT. Its translation: CASSQELAGTDTQYF.

The chain carries TRBV7-9 and TRBJ2-1, with D uncertain. Germline V gene lookup returns CDR1 SEHNR and CDR2 FQNEAQ (reference sequence). This CDR3 spans 16 amino acids. V lost 4 bases and J 10 bases, leaving 23 bases between the germline ends. As DNA, the CDR3 is TGTGCCAGCAGCTCCAATCGGGCGTACGACCCATACGAGCAGTTCTTC. It encodes CASSSNRAYDPYEQFF.

The gene calls are TRBV27 and TRBJ1-2; D not resolved. Germline values: CDR1 MNHEY, CDR2 SMNVEV (reference sequence). The CDR3 contains 14 residues. V lost 5 bases and J lost 5, with 15 bases in between. CDR3 coding DNA: TGTGCCAGCAGTCTAACCCAGTCAGGTTATGGCTACACCTTC. Amino acids: CASSLTQSGYGYTF.

This clonotype was detected a few times. This sequence joins TRBV29-1 and TRBJ2-3; possibly TRBD1 for D (5 bases). The CDR3 has 12 amino acids. Germline CDR1 is SQVTM and CDR2 is ANQGSEA. The germline V and J ends were trimmed by 3 bases and 4 bases, with 8 bases remaining between them. The CDR3 DNA sequence: TGCAGCGTTGACCCAGGGTCAGATACGCAGTATTTT. Protein sequence: CSVDPGSDTQYF.

This chain uses TRBV4-3 with TRBJ1-6; TRBD1 aligns across 7 bases. The germline V gene has CDR1 LGHNA and CDR2 YSLEER. The CDR3 extends over 15 amino acids. V dropped 3 bases and J dropped 6; count of bases not matched to a gene: 5. CDR3: CASSQGDSINSPLHF. Written as DNA, the CDR3 is TGCGCCAGCAGCCAGGGGGACAGCATTAATTCACCCCTCCACTTT.

V usage is TRBV4-3 and J usage is TRBJ1-1; tentative D call: TRBD1 (6 bases). The germline V gene has CDR1 LGHNA and CDR2 YSLEER. V shed 0 bases and J shed 4 bases, with 9 bases lying between them. This CDR3 region has 14 residues. The DNA for the CDR3 is TGCGCCAGCAGCCAAGATCAGGGGCTCACTGAAGCTTTCTTT. Its translation is CASSQDQGLTEAFF.

The V gene is TRBV6-2 or TRBV6-3, the J gene TRBJ2-1, with D maybe TRBD1 (6 bases). The CDR3 is 14 amino acids. Trimming cost V 7 bases and J 0 bases, with 10 bases left between them. Germline V lookup: CDR1 MNHEY, CDR2 SVGEGT. The DNA of the CDR3 is TGTGCCAGCACAGGGGTCTACTCCTACAATGAGCAGTTCTTC. This codes for CASTGVYSYNEQFF.

Remarks on this clonotype: A much larger clone sits a single nucleotide away, making a read error possible. V and J are TRBV14 and TRBJ2-7, with a tentative D call TRBD1 (6 bases). Per the germline V gene, CDR1 is SGHDN and CDR2 is FVKESK. The CDR3 length is 15 residues. V was trimmed by 4 bases and J by 3 bases, leaving 16 bases between them. CDR3 sequence: CASSLLEGVNYEQYF. CDR3 bases: TGTGCCAGCAGCCTACTAGAGGGGGTGAACTACGAGCAGTACTTC.

The chain couples TRBV6-1 to TRBJ1-1, with D possibly matching TRBD1 (6 bases). Trimming shortened V by 0 bases and J by 7 bases, and 9 bases separated the two germline ends. This CDR3 contains 13 residues. CDR1 and CDR2 from the germline V gene are MNHNS and SASEGT. The CDR3 protein is CASSEAGALEAFF. The CDR3 nucleotides are TGTGCCAGCAGTGAAGCGGGGGCACTTGAAGCTTTCTTT.

The gene calls are TRBV7-2 and TRBJ2-5, with 10 bases fitting TRBD2. With the DNA end fitting TRBJ2-7 better, the J assignment may be wrong. Germline loops: CDR1 SGHTA, CDR2 FQGNSA. The CDR3 extends over 15 amino acids. As DNA, the CDR3 is TGTGCCAGCAGCTCACCTATAGCGGGGGGATACGAGCAGTACTTC. It translates to CASSSPIAGGYEQYF.

The V and J genes are TRBV28 and TRBJ2-2, with D possibly matching TRBD2 (5 bases). This CDR3 is 15 amino acids long. Trimming took off 1 base at V and 2 bases at J, with 8 bases between the two ends. Germline assignment: CDR1 MDHEN and CDR2 SYDVKM. The CDR3 DNA follows: TGTGCCAGCAGTTTATACGGGGAAAACACCGGGGAGCTGTTTTTT. The encoded protein is CASSLYGENTGELFF. The entire variable domain, with the rest obtained from reference TRBV28 and TRBJ2-2, is as follows: DVKVTQSSRYLVKRTGEKVFLECVQDMDHENMFWYRQDPGLGLRLIYFSYDVKMKEKGDIPEGYSVSREKKERFSLILESASTNQTSMYLCASSLYGENTGELFFGEGSRLTVL.

The rearrangement joins TRBV2 to TRBJ1-2; D is perhaps TRBD1 (6 bases). Germline V lookup: CDR1 SNHLY, CDR2 FYNNEI. V lost 7 bases and J 2 bases, leaving 14 bases between the germline ends. The CDR3 runs to 14 residues. CDR3 nucleotide sequence: TGTGCCAGCACCCCGGAGAGGGGGAACTATGGCTACACCTTC. It encodes CASTPERGNYGYTF.

This chain connects TRBV7-8 to TRBJ1-1; TRBD1 might be the D (5 bases). Germline CDR1 SGHVS, CDR2 FQNEAQ. Trimming took off 5 bases at V and 0 bases at J, with 13 bases between the two ends. The CDR3 length is 15 residues. The DNA for the CDR3 is TGTGCCAGCAGCCGGGGACTCCTAATGAACACTGAAGCTTTCTTT. It translates to CASSRGLLMNTEAFF.

V usage is TRBV6-6 and J usage is TRBJ2-3; 7 nucleotides align to TRBD2. Per the germline V gene, CDR1 is MNHNY and CDR2 is SVGAGI (reference sequence). Unmatched junction bases numbered 5, after V lost 9 bases and J lost 5 bases. The CDR3 sequence is 12 residues long. The CDR3 loop reads CASQSGIDTQYF. CDR3 sequence (DNA): TGTGCCAGTCAAAGCGGGATAGATACGCAGTATTTT.

The gene calls are TRBV29-1 and TRBJ2-1; D gene unclear. Germline V lookup: CDR1 SQVTM, CDR2 ANQGSEA. The CDR3 loop spans 10 amino acids. Trimming left V 7 bases short and J 3 bases short, with 4 bases between. The CDR3 here is CSAIYNEQFF. The CDR3 coding sequence is TGCAGCGCCATCTACAATGAGCAGTTCTTC.

The chain carries TRBV27 and TRBJ2-7; TRBD2 is a possible D gene (6 bases). Germline V gene data show CDR1 as MNHEY and CDR2 as SMNVEV (reference sequence). The CDR3 runs to 13 residues. V lost 11 bases and J 0 bases, leaving 14 bases between the germline ends. The CDR3 sequence is CARRTISSYEQYF. CDR3 nucleotides: TGTGCCCGACGGACTATTTCCTCCTACGAGCAGTACTTC.